The 18 T cell receptor beta chains below were found in one sample sequenced in a study of T cell clusters in autoimmune cytopenias. Multiplex touch-down PCR amplified TRB using TRB-A and TRB-B pools in one tube. TCRdb reprocessed the multiplex PCR reads and stores each CDR3 protein as one record, lacking DNA. Its table records 6,000 to 7,500 distinct CDR3 sequences. Each sample's input was 250 ng genomic DNA, about 38,000 genome equivalents. This same sample was also taken into another study, of T cell repertoires in aging, cancer and after chemotherapy.

Sequences were obtained from peripheral blood. These receptors came from a human donor in good health.

This clonotype is identified as medium-sized from frequency. The V and J genes are TRBV11-1 and TRBJ1-4; the TCRdb D gene call, TRBD1, has no DNA to confirm it. CDR3 size: 17 residues. The germline CDR1 and CDR2 sequences are SGHAT and FQDESV (reference sequence). CDR3 loop: CASSPSGTEGENEKLFF. The full variable domain, completed using reference TRBV11-1 and TRBJ1-4, is EAEVAQSPRYKITEKSQAVAFWCDPISGHATLYWYRQILGQGPELLVQFQDESVVDDSQLPKDRFSAERLKGVDSTLKIQPAELGDSAMYLCASSPSGTEGENEKLFFGSGTQLSVL.

The genes are TRBV5-1 and TRBJ2-1; TCRdb designates TRBD1, a call that cannot be tested without DNA. The V gene's germline CDR1 is SGHRS and CDR2 YFSETQ. This CDR3 is built from 14 residues. The CDR3 sequence: CASSTMTGYNEQFF.

According to its frequency, this clonotype is medium-sized. The chain carries TRBV12-3 or TRBV12-4 and TRBJ2-7; checking the TCRdb D call of TRBD1 is not possible without DNA. The CDR3 has 13 residues. CDR3 sequence reads: CASRPGQGNEQYF.

This clonotype is labeled medium-sized based on frequency. The gene calls are TRBV11-1 and TRBJ2-2; the TCRdb D gene call, TRBD1, has no DNA to confirm it. Looked up from germline, CDR1 is SGHAT and CDR2 is FQDESV (reference sequence). The length of the CDR3 is 15 residues. CDR3 sequence: CASSSTGGNTGELFF.

This clonotype is labeled medium-sized based on frequency. The CDR3 here is CASTGRQGNEKLFF. The chain carries TRBV19 and TRBJ1-4; TCRdb picks TRBD1, but there is no DNA to check that call. This CDR3 is 14 amino acids long. Germline CDR1 is LNHDA and CDR2 is SQIVND (reference sequence). Supplemented by reference TRBV19 and TRBJ1-4, the full variable domain reads DGGITQSPKYLFRKEGQNVTLSCEQNLNHDAMYWYRQDPGQGLRLIYYSQIVNDFQKGDIAEGYSVSREKKESFPLTVTSAQKNPTAFYLCASTGRQGNEKLFFGSGTQLSVL.

This clonotype is labeled medium-sized based on frequency. This chain connects TRBV19 to TRBJ1-2; absent DNA, TCRdb's TRBD1 call cannot be checked. Germline loops: CDR1 LNHDA, CDR2 SQIVND (reference sequence). This CDR3 is 13 amino acids long. The CDR3: CASTTGTIYGYTF.

This clonotype is deemed medium-sized (0.01 to 0.1%) by its frequency. The J gene is TRBJ1-1, the V gene TRBV6-5; TCRdb outputs TRBD1, but without DNA this stays unchecked. The CDR3 is 14 residues long. Germline CDR1 is MNHEY and CDR2 is SVGAGI. Here the CDR3 reads CASGGTQGSTEAFF.

V gene TRBV28 combines with J gene TRBJ2-4; checking the TCRdb D call of TRBD2 is not possible without DNA. From germline, CDR1 is MDHEN and CDR2 SYDVKM. The CDR3 contains 15 residues. The CDR3: CASSFVGGGGNIQYF.

Measured by frequency, this clonotype is medium-sized. The chain couples TRBV6-5 to TRBJ2-7; as DNA is missing, the TRBD1 call by TCRdb cannot be tested. This CDR3 region has 14 residues. CDR1 and CDR2 from the germline V gene are MNHEY and SVGAGI. CDR3 amino acids: CASSFGQGTYEQYF.

This clonotype ranks as medium-sized in terms of frequency. The V call is TRBV27, the J call TRBJ2-2. The germline CDR1 and CDR2 sequences are MNHEY and SMNVEV (reference sequence). The CDR3 sequence is 14 residues long. Here the CDR3 reads CASSENINTGELFF.

Frequency places this clonotype as medium-sized (0.01 to 0.1%). This chain uses TRBV29-1 with TRBJ1-1. This CDR3 is 13 amino acids long. Germline V CDR1 and CDR2: SQVTM, ANQGSEA. The CDR3 sequence is CSVRELWATEAFF.

The V gene is TRBV30, the J gene TRBJ1-1. Germline values: CDR1 GTSNPN, CDR2 SVGIG (reference sequence). CDR3 size: 13 residues. The CDR3 loop reads CARAYTANTEAFF.

V gene TRBV6-1 combines with J gene TRBJ1-1. The CDR3 consists of 14 residues. CDR1 MNHNS and CDR2 SASEGT come from the germline V gene. The CDR3: CASSVSRGNTEAFF.

The rearrangement links TRBV5-5 to TRBJ1-2; TCRdb selects TRBD1, and the lack of DNA leaves this call unchecked. This CDR3 comprises 15 residues. CDR1 and CDR2 (germline): SGHKS, YYEKEE (reference sequence). The CDR3 loop reads CASTLGTGGVYGYTF. The variable domain in full, completed from reference TRBV5-5 and TRBJ1-2, reads DAGVTQSPTHLIKTRGQQVTLRCSPISGHKSVSWYQQVLGQGPQFIFQYYEKEERGRGNFPDRFSARQFPNYSSELNVNALLLGDSALYLCASTLGTGGVYGYTFGSGTRLTVV.

The chain uses TRBV11-2 and TRBJ2-2; TCRdb proposes TRBD1, but this gene call is untestable without DNA. In germline, CDR1 is SGHAT, CDR2 FQNNGV. The CDR3 loop spans 12 amino acids. CDR3 in amino acids: CASSPGYRELFF. Using reference TRBV11-2 and TRBJ2-2 for the parts outside the CDR3, the full variable domain is EAGVAQSPRYKIIEKRQSVAFWCNPISGHATLYWYQQILGQGPKLLIQFQNNGVVDDSQLPKDRFSAERLKGVDSTLKIQPAKLEDSAVYLCASSPGYRELFFGEGSRLTVL.

By frequency, this clonotype registers medium-sized. This chain links TRBV18 with TRBJ1-1. The CDR3 sequence is 13 residues long. Germline values: CDR1 KGHSH, CDR2 LQKENI. The CDR3 loop is CASSPTLNTEAFF. Full variable domain (rest looked up from reference TRBV18 and TRBJ1-1): NAGVMQNPRHLVRRRGQEARLRCSPMKGHSHVYWYRQLPEEGLKFMVYLQKENIIDESGMPKERFSAEFPKEGPSILRIQQVVRGDSAAYFCASSPTLNTEAFFGQGTRLTVV.

This clonotype is called medium-sized based on its frequency. The gene calls are TRBV19 and TRBJ2-7. Germline lookup yields CDR1 LNHDA and CDR2 SQIVND (reference sequence). The CDR3 consists of 14 residues. CDR3 sequence: CASSIGSLSYEQYF. The variable domain in full, completed from reference TRBV19 and TRBJ2-7, reads DGGITQSPKYLFRKEGQNVTLSCEQNLNHDAMYWYRQDPGQGLRLIYYSQIVNDFQKGDIAEGYSVSREKKESFPLTVTSAQKNPTAFYLCASSIGSLSYEQYFGPGTRLTVT.

This clonotype ranks as medium-sized in terms of frequency. The chain has TRBV29-1 and TRBJ2-1; the D gene TCRdb calls, TRBD1, cannot be checked with no DNA. The CDR3 runs to 13 residues. Germline V lookup: CDR1 SQVTM, CDR2 ANQGSEA. The CDR3 region is CSVLGQGYNEQFF.